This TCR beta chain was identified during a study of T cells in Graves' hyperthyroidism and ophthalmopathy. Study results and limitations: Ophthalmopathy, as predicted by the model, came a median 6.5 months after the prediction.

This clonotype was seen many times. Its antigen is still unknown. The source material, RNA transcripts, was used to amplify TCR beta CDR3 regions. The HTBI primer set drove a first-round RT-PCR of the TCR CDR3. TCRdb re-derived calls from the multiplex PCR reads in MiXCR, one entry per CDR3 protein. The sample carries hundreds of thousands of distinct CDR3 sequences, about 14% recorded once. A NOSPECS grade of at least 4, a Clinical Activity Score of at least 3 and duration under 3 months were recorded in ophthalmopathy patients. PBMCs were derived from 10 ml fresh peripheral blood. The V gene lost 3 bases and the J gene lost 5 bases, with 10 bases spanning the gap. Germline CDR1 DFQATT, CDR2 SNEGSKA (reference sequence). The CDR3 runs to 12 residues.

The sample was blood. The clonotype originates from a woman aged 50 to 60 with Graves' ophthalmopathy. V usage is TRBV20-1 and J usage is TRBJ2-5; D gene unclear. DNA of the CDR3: TGCAGTGCTAGTACTTTGGGGGAGACCCAGTACTTC. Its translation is CSASTLGETQYF.